Listed here are 10 T cell receptor beta chains from one sample, sequenced in a study of T cells in Graves' hyperthyroidism and ophthalmopathy (dated by TCRdb to between 2019 and 2020). To prepare the library, multiplex PCR was applied. Sequenced using an Illumina HiSeq 2000. The TCR beta CDR3 regions were amplified from RNA transcripts. For the first round of RT-PCR on the TCR CDR3, the HTBI primer set was used together with the Qiagen OneStep RT-PCR kit. TCRdb reanalyzed the raw reads on its own, using fastp at Q25 for trimming and MiXCR for clone calling, and kept in-frame beta chains. Merged by CDR3 protein, the rows form single entries marked with the most common genes and DNA. The sample profile shows approximately 530,000 distinct CDR3 sequences; over 15% of them were found once. The top ten clones comprise 15% to 20% of the sample. The sequencing input was blood. These receptors all stem from a young woman with Graves' hyperthyroidism.

This clonotype was found a few times. The chain recombines TRBV19 with TRBJ2-1; a possible D gene is TRBD1 (6 bases). Germline lookup yields CDR1 LNHDA and CDR2 SQIVND (reference sequence). The CDR3 covers 16 residues. V shed 3 bases and J shed 5 bases, with 17 bases lying between them. The CDR3 reads CASSIPRQATNNEQFF. The CDR3 DNA reads as TGTGCCAGTAGTATCCCTCGACAGGCCACTAACAATGAGCAGTTCTTC. The variable domain in full, with the rest retrieved from reference TRBV19 and TRBJ2-1, is DGGITQSPKYLFRKEGQNVTLSCEQNLNHDAMYWYRQDPGQGLRLIYYSQIVNDFQKGDIAEGYSVSREKKESFPLTVTSAQKNPTAFYLCASSIPRQATNNEQFFGPGTRLTVL.

As for this clonotype: A much larger clonotype is one base distant, so this may be a read error. V usage is TRBV29-1 and J usage is TRBJ2-7, with 9 bases aligning to TRBD1. Germline values: CDR1 SQVTM, CDR2 ANQGSEA. The CDR3 has 14 residues. DNA of the CDR3: TGCATCGTCCACGCCGGGACAGGGATGAGCGAGCAGTACTTC. Translating it yields CIVHAGTGMSEQYF.

This clonotype was recorded at least ten times. This CDR3 is CASSPERAGSTDTQYF. The CDR3 bases are TGTGCCAGCAGTCCCGAGAGAGCGGGCAGCACAGATACGCAGTATTTT. V is TRBV7-2 and J is TRBJ2-3; D is perhaps TRBD2 (6 bases). The CDR3 contains 16 residues. Per germline, CDR1 SGHTA and CDR2 FQGNSA. The V end lost 6 bases, the J end lost 0 bases, and 16 bases lay between the germline ends.

The J gene is TRBJ2-5, the V gene TRBV7-8; TRBD2 agrees at 8 bases. Germline CDR1 SGHVS, CDR2 FQNEAQ. The trim removed 4 bases at V and 3 bases at J, leaving 16 bases unmatched. The CDR3 runs to 18 residues. CDR3 protein: CASSSSTSVVLTKETQYF. CDR3 DNA sequence: TGTGCCAGCAGCTCCTCGACTAGCGTGGTCCTCACTAAAGAGACCCAGTACTTC.

Worth noting for this clonotype: Possible read error: a much larger clone is one base away. The chain carries TRBV28 and TRBJ2-7, with D hard to call. CDR1 is MDHEN and CDR2 is SYDVKM in the germline V gene. The CDR3 loop spans 12 amino acids. The V end lost 8 bases, the J end lost 0 bases, and 8 bases lay between the germline ends. CDR3 in amino acids: CASLRDSYEQYF. CDR3 sequence (DNA): TGTGCCAGCTTAAGGGACTCCTACGAGCAGTACTTC.

This chain joins TRBV28 and TRBJ1-5; 10 nucleotides match TRBD1. V shed 7 bases and J 5 bases; nucleotides not matched to a gene: 2. Germline V CDR1 and CDR2: MDHEN, SYDVKM. This CDR3 is 13 amino acids long. The CDR3 bases are TGTGCCAGCATGGGGACAGGGGATCAGCCCCAGCATTTT. Its protein is CASMGTGDQPQHF. Combining the CDR3 with reference TRBV28 and TRBJ1-5 gives the whole variable domain DVKVTQSSRYLVKRTGEKVFLECVQDMDHENMFWYRQDPGLGLRLIYFSYDVKMKEKGDIPEGYSVSREKKERFSLILESASTNQTSMYLCASMGTGDQPQHFGDGTRLSIL.

This clonotype has at least ten counts. CDR3 residues: CASRKDRVGEQYF. CDR3 in DNA: TGCGCCAGCAGGAAGGACAGGGTGGGCGAGCAGTACTTC. The gene calls are TRBV5-1 and TRBJ2-7; 8 positions match TRBD1. Germline-derived CDR1 and CDR2 are SGHRS and YFSETQ. There are 13 residues in the CDR3. V lost 5 bases and J lost 6; bases outside the gene matches: 7.

In its sample, this clonotype was seen many times. The rearrangement links TRBV5-6 to TRBJ1-1; the D is unclear. The V end lost 4 bases, the J end lost 2 bases, and 6 bases lay between the germline ends. This CDR3 comprises 12 residues. Germline lookup yields CDR1 SGHDT and CDR2 YYEEEE. CDR3 coding DNA: TGTGCCAGCAGCCGCTTCAACACTGAAGCTTTCTTT. Translating it yields CASSRFNTEAFF.

This clonotype occurred many times. This chain connects TRBV5-1 to TRBJ1-1; D call uncertain. Germline CDR1 SGHRS, CDR2 YFSETQ. CDR3 length: 15 residues. The V end lost 0 bases, the J end lost 4 bases, and 13 bases lay between the germline ends. For the CDR3, the DNA is TGCGCCAGCAGCTTGGATTCTGGGGTCGTCACTGAAGCTTTCTTT. It codes for CASSLDSGVVTEAFF.

This clonotype was seen at least ten times. V usage is TRBV20-1 and J usage is TRBJ2-5; D is unresolved. Trimming removed 4 bases from V and 4 bases from J, with 10 bases in between. Germline V CDR1 and CDR2: DFQATT, SNEGSKA (reference sequence). CDR3 length: 12 amino acids. The CDR3 region is CSAKGPGETQYF. CDR3 nucleotide sequence: TGCAGTGCTAAGGGTCCGGGAGAGACCCAGTACTTC.